The rows below give T cell receptor beta chains drawn from one sample of a study of blood T cell repertoires in COVID-19. Clones were sequenced by immunoSEQ multiplex PCR, and TCRdb holds only the in-frame ones, with some missing. This table has 340,000 or so clones, about 86% appearing once. Sequenced: PBMCs or T cells enriched from blood (not recorded which). The receptors derive from a woman aged 35 to 49 with acute COVID-19. Both conserved end residues are part of each CDR3. D genes are given only for firm matches. Clone size is stated in some rows and not others, as once, few, many or a class when expanded.

V gene	J gene	D gene	clone size	CDR3 DNA	CDR3 protein
TRBV15	TRBJ2-3	-	-	TGTGCCACCAGCAGCGGTACCCGGAGCACAGATACGCAGTATTTT	CATSSGTRSTDTQYF
TRBV6-5	TRBJ1-5	-	-	TGTGCCAGCAGTTACGCAGGGCAGCCCCAGCATTTT	CASSYAGQPQHF
TRBV6-5	TRBJ2-2	-	-	TGTGCCAGTAGCCGGGATTACGGCTGGGAGCTGTTTTTT	CASSRDYGWELFF
TRBV14	TRBJ2-3	-	-	TGTGCCAGCAGCTTCCGCGGGGTGAAAGATACGCAGTATTTT	CASSFRGVKDTQYF
TRBV4-2	TRBJ2-1	TRBD2	-	TGTGCCAGCAGCCATGGGGGTAGCGGGGGGCCTTACAATGAGCAGTTCTTC	CASSHGGSGGPYNEQFF
TRBV19	TRBJ2-3	TRBD1	-	TGTGCCAGTAGCCGTCCAGGACAGGAGAGCACAGATACGCAGTATTTT	CASSRPGQESTDTQYF
TRBV6-5	TRBJ2-7	TRBD2	-	TGTGCCAGCAGTTACTCCCGCCCGGGGGGCTACGAGCAGTACTTC	CASSYSRPGGYEQYF
TRBV18	TRBJ2-3	-	-	TGTGCCAGCTCTCTAGATACGCAGTATTTT	CASSLDTQYF
TRBV11-2	TRBJ2-1	-	-	TGTGCCAGCAGCTCCCGCCCCAGGGGCAATGAGCAGTTCTTC	CASSSRPRGNEQFF
TRBV6-5	TRBJ2-7	TRBD1	-	TGTGCCAGCAAGAGGACAGGGGAGTACGAGCAGTACTTC	CASKRTGEYEQYF
TRBV6-1	TRBJ1-6	-	-	TGTGCCAGTGAACAGGCGCAAATTTCACCCCTCCACTTT	CASEQAQISPLHF
TRBV7-2	TRBJ2-1	-	-	TGTGCCAGCAGCTTAATGGGGGGAAGCTACAATGAGCAGTTCTTC	CASSLMGGSYNEQFF
TRBV6-4	TRBJ2-7	TRBD2	few	TGTGCCAGCATCAAAGGGGTAGCGGGTACCTGCTACGAGCAGTACTTC	CASIKGVAGTCYEQYF
TRBV6-5	TRBJ1-3	-	-	TGTGCCAGCAACAACAGGCCCTTCTCTGGAAACACCATATATTTT	CASNNRPFSGNTIYF
TRBV7-2	TRBJ1-3	-	-	TGTGCCAGCAGCCAGAGTAGGGGTTCTGGAAACACCATATATTTT	CASSQSRGSGNTIYF
TRBV14	TRBJ2-7	TRBD1	-	TGTGCCAGCAGCCAAGTTGGGTCCAGGGGGCACGGCGAGCAGTACTTC	CASSQVGSRGHGEQYF
TRBV7-9	TRBJ1-2	TRBD1	-	TGTGCCAGCAGCTTCACAGGGGGCAATGGCTACACCTTC	CASSFTGGNGYTF
TRBV5-1	TRBJ1-2	-	-	TGCGCCAGCAGGCCAATCCCCTCGGGCTATGGCTACACCTTC	CASRPIPSGYGYTF
TRBV19	TRBJ1-5	TRBD1	once	TGTGCCAGCAAGATGACAGGGATACGATCGGATCAGCCCCAGCATTTT	CASKMTGIRSDQPQHF
TRBV28	TRBJ1-1	-	-	TGTGCCAGCAGTCACTATGAAGAGGCTGAAGCTTTCTTT	CASSHYEEAEAFF
TRBV11-3	TRBJ1-2	-	-	TGTGCCAGCAGCTTAGCGCAGGGCGATGGCTACACCTTC	CASSLAQGDGYTF
TRBV6-5	TRBJ1-1	-	-	TGTGCCAGCAGTTACTTCTCCGGTCTTGAAGCTTTCTTT	CASSYFSGLEAFF
TRBV7-2	TRBJ1-1	-	-	TGTGCCAGCAGCTTTACTAGGAGTGACACTGAAGCTTTCTTT	CASSFTRSDTEAFF
TRBV19	TRBJ1-1	-	-	TGTGCCAGTAGTATAGGTTCCCCCTCGCGAGACTCTCGAGCTTTCTTT	CASSIGSPSRDSRAFF
TRBV18	TRBJ1-1	-	once	TGTGCCAGCTCACCTAGAGTAGAGGGGAACACTGAAGCTTTCTTT	CASSPRVEGNTEAFF
TRBV2	TRBJ2-7	-	-	TGTGCCAGCAGGCAGGTCCTATTCTACGAGCAGTACTTC	CASRQVLFYEQYF
TRBV5-1	TRBJ1-2	-	-	TGCGCCAGCGCATCAGGGAACTCCTACAACTATGGCTACACCTTC	CASASGNSYNYGYTF
TRBV2	TRBJ2-5	-	few	TGTGCCAGCGGGAGCGTCTACCAAGAGACCCAGTACTTC	CASGSVYQETQYF
TRBV7-8	TRBJ1-2	-	-	TGTGCCAGCAGCTTAGGCCTTGACAGGAACTATGGCTACACCTTC	CASSLGLDRNYGYTF
TRBV20-1	TRBJ1-2	-	-	TGCAGTGCTAGTCGGACGCGGGCGAAGGGCTACACCTTC	CSASRTRAKGYTF
TRBV5-3	TRBJ1-1	-	-	TGTGCCAGAAGCTTAGGGAGGGGTCACCCTGAAGCTTTCTTT	CARSLGRGHPEAFF
TRBV30	TRBJ1-1	-	once	TGTGCCTGGAGTGTAAGGGGTAGTCTGAACACTGAAGCTTTCTTT	CAWSVRGSLNTEAFF
TRBV10-2	TRBJ1-5	TRBD1	-	TGCGCCAGCAGCGGACCGGGACAGCTAAATCAGCCCCAGCATTTT	CASSGPGQLNQPQHF
TRBV4-1	TRBJ1-2	TRBD1	-	TGCGCCAGCAGCCAGATTGGACAGGGGGCGAAAGGCTACACCTTC	CASSQIGQGAKGYTF
TRBV6-5	TRBJ1-1	-	once	TGTGCCAGTGGGACATTTGAAGCTTTCTTT	CASGTFEAFF
TRBV7-9	TRBJ1-5	-	-	TGTGCCAGCACGACAGGTTATAGCAATCAGCCCCAGCATTTT	CASTTGYSNQPQHF
TRBV7-9	TRBJ1-1	-	once	TGTGCCAGCAGCCCTTCAACGGGGGAAGCTTTCTTT	CASSPSTGEAFF